The 21 T cell receptor beta chains below come from one sample, sequenced in a study of T cells after yellow fever vaccination. TCRdb itself ran the 5' RACE reads through MiXCR, one entry per CDR3 protein. The sample yields hundreds of thousands of distinct CDR3 sequences, around 3.6% seen once. The specimen was PBMCs, collected on the day of the yellow fever booster vaccination. The receptors were gathered from a man between 18 and 29 years old who received the YFV17D yellow fever vaccine.

This clonotype has at least ten counts. The gene calls are TRBV29-1 and TRBJ1-1; TRBD1 is a possible D gene (6 bases). Trimming stripped 2 bases from V and 7 bases from J, with 20 bases between. The germline V gene has CDR1 SQVTM and CDR2 ANQGSEA. This CDR3 has 15 amino acids. CDR3 loop: CSVETILGGRSEAFF. CDR3 DNA: TGCAGCGTTGAAACAATCCTAGGGGGTCGGAGTGAAGCTTTCTTT.

This clonotype was seen a few times. The rearrangement joins TRBV3-1 to TRBJ2-2; no clear D gene. Germline V gene lookup returns CDR1 LGHDT and CDR2 YNNKEL (reference sequence). The CDR3 runs 14 residues. Trimming took off 4 bases at V and 3 bases at J, with 9 bases between the two ends. The CDR3 region is CASSPTAYTGELFF. Here the CDR3 DNA reads TGTGCCAGCAGCCCCACGGCATACACCGGGGAGCTGTTTTTT.

The V gene is TRBV5-1, the J gene TRBJ1-1, with 7 bases that match TRBD1. There are 15 residues in the CDR3. The germline gives CDR1 SGHRS, CDR2 YFSETQ. The V and J ends lost 4 bases and 4 bases, in that order; junction bases with no gene match: 10. The CDR3 DNA sequence: TGCGCCAGCAGCCGAGCTACAGGGGTGGTCACTGAAGCTTTCTTT. Translation gives CASSRATGVVTEAFF.

The sample holds many counts of this clonotype. The rearrangement uses TRBV7-2 and TRBJ2-2, with a weak D call TRBD2 (5 bases). Deletions cut 5 bases from V and 1 base from J, with 11 bases between. This CDR3 is 15 amino acids long. Germline loops: CDR1 SGHTA, CDR2 FQGNSA. Here the CDR3 reads CASSRPGKNTGELFF. In nucleotides, the CDR3 is TGTGCCAGCAGCCGCCCGGGAAAGAACACCGGGGAGCTGTTTTTT.

This clonotype was observed at least ten times. This chain connects TRBV20-1 to TRBJ1-5; a possible D gene is TRBD1 (5 bases). The CDR3 is 12 residues long. CDR1 and CDR2 from the germline V gene are DFQATT and SNEGSKA (reference sequence). The CDR3 loop reads CSAGGGDQPQHF. In DNA form, the CDR3 reads TGCAGCGCTGGGGGAGGGGATCAGCCCCAGCATTTT.

This clonotype has only a few counts. The chain couples TRBV12-3 or TRBV12-4 to TRBJ2-7; D tentatively reads TRBD1 or TRBD2 (5 bases each). This CDR3 has 15 residues. Between the trimmed V and J ends, which lost 1 base and 3 bases, there was a span of 13 bases. The CDR3 spells CASSLEGTGHYEQYF. The CDR3 DNA reads TGTGCCAGCAGTTTAGAAGGGACGGGCCACTACGAGCAGTACTTC.

In its sample, this clonotype was seen many times. The rearrangement uses TRBV5-1 and TRBJ1-6; TRBD1 aligns across 11 bases. The CDR3 contains 15 residues. The trim removed 0 bases at V and 9 bases at J, leaving 2 bases unmatched. The germline CDR1 and CDR2 sequences are SGHRS and YFSETQ. The CDR3, as DNA: TGCGCCAGCAGCTTGGAAGGGACAGGGGGTTCACCCCTCCACTTT. Its translation: CASSLEGTGGSPLHF.

This chain connects TRBV5-4 to TRBJ2-3, with D possibly being TRBD1 (6 bases). This CDR3 has 14 residues. V was trimmed by 7 bases and J by 5 bases, leaving 17 bases between them. Germline V gene sequence: CDR1 SGHNT, CDR2 YYREEE (reference sequence). CDR3 sequence (DNA): TGTGCCAGCCAGTGGGGGCTCCCAGGAGATACGCAGTATTTT. Its protein product is CASQWGLPGDTQYF. The full variable domain, rest sourced from reference TRBV5-4 and TRBJ2-3, is ETGVTQSPTHLIKTRGQQVTLRCSSQSGHNTVSWYQQALGQGPQFIFQYYREEENGRGNFPPRFSGLQFPNYSSELNVNALELDDSALYLCASQWGLPGDTQYFGPGTRLTVL.

The chain couples TRBV4-2 to TRBJ2-5, with TRBD2 matching over 7 bases. Germline V lookup: CDR1 LGHNA, CDR2 YNFKEQ. The CDR3 has 16 residues. The V segment lost 4 bases and the J segment 1 base; nucleotides outside the gene matches: 9. The CDR3 is CASSPRAAGTQETQYF. CDR3 bases: TGTGCCAGCAGCCCCAGGGCAGCGGGGACCCAAGAGACCCAGTACTTC.

This clonotype was observed a handful of times. This chain links TRBV20-1 with TRBJ1-2; D perhaps matches TRBD1 (5 bases). The CDR3 is made up of 12 amino acids. Germline V gives CDR1 DFQATT, CDR2 SNEGSKA (reference sequence). V gave up 6 bases and J gave up 8 bases, with 16 bases separating them. For the CDR3, the DNA is TGCAGTGCAGATTCAAGGACAACCGGCTACACCTTC. It codes for CSADSRTTGYTF.

This clonotype was seen only a few times. This chain uses TRBV6-6 with TRBJ1-6; D uncertain. V shed 7 bases and J shed 0 bases, with 4 bases lying between them. Germline V gives CDR1 MNHNY, CDR2 SVGAGI (reference sequence). CDR3 length: 13 residues. The CDR3 region is CASTYSYNSPLHF. Here the CDR3 DNA reads TGTGCCAGCACGTACTCCTATAATTCACCCCTCCACTTT.

This clonotype has at least ten counts. The chain joins TRBV11-2 to TRBJ2-2; either TRBD1 or TRBD2 may supply D (5 bases each). The germline gives CDR1 SGHAT, CDR2 FQNNGV. Deletions cut 5 bases from V and 4 bases from J, with 14 bases between. The CDR3 covers 15 residues. In DNA form, the CDR3 reads TGTGCCAGCAGCGCAGCCGGGACGAGCACCGGGGAGCTGTTTTTT. Residues: CASSAAGTSTGELFF.

This chain links TRBV5-4 with TRBJ1-5; 8 nucleotides match TRBD1. V was clipped by 4 bases and J by 7 bases; unmatched bases: 10. Germline loops: CDR1 SGHNT, CDR2 YYREEE (reference sequence). The CDR3 is 15 amino acids. CDR3: CASSAGPTGGQPQHF. In DNA form, the CDR3 reads TGTGCCAGCAGCGCGGGCCCCACAGGGGGACAGCCCCAGCATTTT.

In this sample, this clonotype turned up many times. The CDR3 sequence: CASSVGGTYQETQYF. CDR3 nucleotide sequence: TGTGCCAGCAGCGTAGGAGGGACATACCAAGAGACCCAGTACTTC. The gene calls are TRBV9 and TRBJ2-5, with D perhaps TRBD1 (6 bases). Trimming shortened V by 0 bases and J by 0 bases, and 9 bases separated the two germline ends. The germline CDR1 and CDR2 sequences are SGDLS and YYNGEE. There are 15 residues in the CDR3.

V and J are TRBV7-2 and TRBJ1-1; no reliable D call. The CDR3 consists of 14 residues. V dropped 3 bases and J dropped 3 bases, with 11 bases sitting between them. Germline CDR1 and CDR2: SGHTA and FQGNSA. The CDR3 DNA follows: TGTGCCAGCAGCTTCGTAGGCGGATACACTGAAGCTTTCTTT. This gives the protein CASSFVGGYTEAFF.

There are a few counts of this clonotype. The gene calls are TRBV5-4 and TRBJ2-3, with unresolved D. This CDR3 comprises 14 residues. Germline V CDR1 and CDR2: SGHNT, YYREEE (reference sequence). V lost 6 bases, J lost 2 bases, and 13 bases lay in between. The DNA of the CDR3 is TGTGCCAGCACTCCCGGACGGATCACAGATACGCAGTATTTT. It is translated as CASTPGRITDTQYF. The whole variable domain, filled in from reference TRBV5-4 and TRBJ2-3, reads ETGVTQSPTHLIKTRGQQVTLRCSSQSGHNTVSWYQQALGQGPQFIFQYYREEENGRGNFPPRFSGLQFPNYSSELNVNALELDDSALYLCASTPGRITDTQYFGPGTRLTVL.

In its sample, this clonotype was seen many times. The V gene is TRBV4-1, the J gene TRBJ2-3; D possibly matches TRBD1 or TRBD2 (6 bases each). The CDR3 consists of 15 residues. Trimming shortened V by 0 bases and J by 5 bases, and 12 bases separated the two germline ends. Germline lookup yields CDR1 MGHRA and CDR2 YSYEKL. CDR3 sequence (DNA): TGCGCCAGCAGCCAAGATGGAGGGGGAGGAGATACGCAGTATTTT. Amino acids: CASSQDGGGGDTQYF.

This clonotype occurred many times. The chain employs TRBV5-1 and TRBJ2-1; possibly TRBD2 for D (5 bases). V lost 4 bases, J lost 6 bases, and 20 bases lay in between. Per germline, CDR1 SGHRS and CDR2 YFSETQ. The CDR3 is made up of 16 amino acids. DNA for the CDR3: TGCGCCAGCAGCCCAAGTCGGGGAAGGTCCCCCAATGAGCAGTTCTTC. Translating gives CASSPSRGRSPNEQFF.

The V call is TRBV7-9, the J call TRBJ1-1; D is undetermined. Trimming cost V 11 bases and J 7 bases, with 5 bases left between them. The length of the CDR3 is 8 residues. Germline values: CDR1 SEHNR, CDR2 FQNEAQ (reference sequence). The CDR3 bases are TGTGCCCCCGATGAAGCTTTCTTT. This gives the protein CAPDEAFF.

The chain is built from TRBV6-2 or TRBV6-3 and TRBJ1-5; D remains ambiguous. The CDR3 is made up of 9 amino acids. Per the germline V gene, CDR1 is MNHEY and CDR2 is SVGEGT. V lost 8 bases and J lost 9, with 5 bases in between. The CDR3 region is CASGPPQHF. CDR3 DNA sequence: TGTGCCAGCGGCCCGCCCCAGCATTTT.

This sequence joins TRBV5-1 and TRBJ2-1, with a weak D call TRBD2 (6 bases). Trimming removed 3 bases at V and 1 base at J, with 11 bases between. The CDR3 is made up of 15 amino acids. Germline assignment: CDR1 SGHRS and CDR2 YFSETQ. The CDR3 here is CASSSKTRSYNEQFF. Written as DNA, the CDR3 is TGCGCCAGCAGCTCTAAGACTAGATCCTACAATGAGCAGTTCTTC.